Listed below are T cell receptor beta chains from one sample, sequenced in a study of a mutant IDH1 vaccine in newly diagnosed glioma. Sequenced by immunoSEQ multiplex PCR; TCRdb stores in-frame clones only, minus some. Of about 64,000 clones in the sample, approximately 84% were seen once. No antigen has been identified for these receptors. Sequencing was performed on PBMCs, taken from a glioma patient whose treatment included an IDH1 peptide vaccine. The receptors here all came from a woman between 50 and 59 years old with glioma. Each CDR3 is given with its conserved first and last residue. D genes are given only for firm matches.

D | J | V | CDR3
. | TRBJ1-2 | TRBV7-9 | CASSLAALRGGYTF
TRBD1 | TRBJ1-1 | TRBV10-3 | CAISVGPGGRMNTEAFF
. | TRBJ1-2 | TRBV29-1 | CSVDRGSNYGYTF
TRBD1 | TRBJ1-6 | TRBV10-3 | CATQGGDPYSPLHF
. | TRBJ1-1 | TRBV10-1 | CASSGGITNTEAFF
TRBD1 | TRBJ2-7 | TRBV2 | CANSGTGPEQYF
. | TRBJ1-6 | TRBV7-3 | CASSLRGPGVNSPLHF
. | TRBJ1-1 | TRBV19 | CASIGAGIPQNTEAFF
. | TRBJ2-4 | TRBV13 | CASSLQGNIQYF
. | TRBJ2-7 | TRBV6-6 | CASSYTASEQYF
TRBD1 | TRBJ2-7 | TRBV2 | CASSVSGQGSYEQYF
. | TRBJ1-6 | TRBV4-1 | CASSPRGGGNSPLHF
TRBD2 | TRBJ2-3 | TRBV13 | CASSSTRTSGGEADTQYF
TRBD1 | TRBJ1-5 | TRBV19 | CASSRGQGSSNQPQHF
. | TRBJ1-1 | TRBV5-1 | CASSPSRGLNTEAFF